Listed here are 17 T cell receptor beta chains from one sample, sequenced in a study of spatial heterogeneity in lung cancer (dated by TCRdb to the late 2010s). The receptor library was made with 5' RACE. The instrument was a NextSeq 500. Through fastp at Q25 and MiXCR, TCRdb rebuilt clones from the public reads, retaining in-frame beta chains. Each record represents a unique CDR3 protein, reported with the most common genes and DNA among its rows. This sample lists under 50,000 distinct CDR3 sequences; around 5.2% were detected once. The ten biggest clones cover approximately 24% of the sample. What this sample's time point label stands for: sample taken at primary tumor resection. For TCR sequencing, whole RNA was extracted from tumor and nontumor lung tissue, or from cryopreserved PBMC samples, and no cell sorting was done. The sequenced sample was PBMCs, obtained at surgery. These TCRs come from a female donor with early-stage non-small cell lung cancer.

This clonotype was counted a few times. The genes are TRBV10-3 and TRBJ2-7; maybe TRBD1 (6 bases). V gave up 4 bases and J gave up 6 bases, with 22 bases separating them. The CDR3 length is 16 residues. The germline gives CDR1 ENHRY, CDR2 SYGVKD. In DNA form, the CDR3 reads TGTGCCATCAGTGTTCCCCAAGGTGGACAGTCCATCGAGCAGTACTTC. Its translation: CAISVPQGGQSIEQYF.

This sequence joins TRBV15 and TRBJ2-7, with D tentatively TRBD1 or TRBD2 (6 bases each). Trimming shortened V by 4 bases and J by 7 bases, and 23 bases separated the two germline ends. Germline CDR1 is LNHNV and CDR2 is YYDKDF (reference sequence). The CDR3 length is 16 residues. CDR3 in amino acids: CATSKGLRGWFVEQYF. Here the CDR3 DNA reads TGTGCCACCAGCAAGGGACTCAGGGGATGGTTCGTAGAGCAGTACTTC.

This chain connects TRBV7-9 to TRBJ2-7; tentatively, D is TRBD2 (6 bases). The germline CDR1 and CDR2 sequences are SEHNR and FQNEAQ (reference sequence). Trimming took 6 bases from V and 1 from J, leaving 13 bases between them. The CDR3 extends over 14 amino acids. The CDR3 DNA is TGTGCCAGCAGTACAGGAGGGTTTTCCTACGAGCAGTACTTC. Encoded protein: CASSTGGFSYEQYF. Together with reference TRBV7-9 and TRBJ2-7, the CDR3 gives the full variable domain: DTGVSQNPRHKITKRGQNVTFRCDPISEHNRLYWYRQTLGQGPEFLTYFQNEAQLEKSRLLSDRFSAERPKGSFSTLEIQRTEQGDSAMYLCASSTGGFSYEQYFGPGTRLTVT.

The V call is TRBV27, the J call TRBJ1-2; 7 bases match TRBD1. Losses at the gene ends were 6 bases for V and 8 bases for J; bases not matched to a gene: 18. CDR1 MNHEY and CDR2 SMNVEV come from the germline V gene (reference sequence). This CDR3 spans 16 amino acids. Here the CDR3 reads CASSQTSTGVGGGYTF. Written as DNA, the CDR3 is TGTGCCAGCAGCCAAACCTCTACAGGGGTCGGTGGCGGCTACACCTTC.

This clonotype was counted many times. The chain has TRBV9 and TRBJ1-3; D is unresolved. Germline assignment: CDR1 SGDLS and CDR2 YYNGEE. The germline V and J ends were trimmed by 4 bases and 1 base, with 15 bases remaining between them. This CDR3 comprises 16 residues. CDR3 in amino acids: CASSPPSSVSGNTIYF. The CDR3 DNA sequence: TGTGCCAGCAGCCCCCCGTCCAGCGTATCTGGAAACACCATATATTTT.

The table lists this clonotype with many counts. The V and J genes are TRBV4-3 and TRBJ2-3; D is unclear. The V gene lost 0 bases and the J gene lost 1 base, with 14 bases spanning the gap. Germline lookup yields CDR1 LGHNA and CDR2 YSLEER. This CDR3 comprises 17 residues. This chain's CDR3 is CASSQDPGLSRTDTQYF. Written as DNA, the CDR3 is TGCGCCAGCAGCCAAGATCCGGGTCTGAGCCGCACAGATACGCAGTATTTT.

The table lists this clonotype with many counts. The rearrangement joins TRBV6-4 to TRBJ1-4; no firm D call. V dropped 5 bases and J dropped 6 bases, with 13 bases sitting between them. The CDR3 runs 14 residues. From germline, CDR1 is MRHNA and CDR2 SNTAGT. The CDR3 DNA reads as TGTGCCAGCAGTACCCCGTGTGTTGATGAAAAACTGTTTTTT. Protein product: CASSTPCVDEKLFF.

CDR3 residues: CSVERSGTGGVAGELFF. Written as DNA, the CDR3 is TGCAGCGTTGAGCGAAGCGGGACAGGGGGCGTTGCCGGGGAGCTGTTTTTT. The V and J genes are TRBV29-1 and TRBJ2-2, with 12 bases lining up with TRBD1. The CDR3 length is 17 residues. The germline V gene has CDR1 SQVTM and CDR2 ANQGSEA. V lost 3 bases, J lost 6 bases, and 11 bases stayed unmatched.

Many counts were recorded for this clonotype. The CDR3 bases are TGTGCCAGCAGCTTTGCAGACTCTTTTCGGGCGGAGACCCAGTACTTC. It yields the protein CASSFADSFRAETQYF. This rearrangement joins TRBV7-6 to TRBJ2-5; D unresolved. CDR1 is SGHVS and CDR2 is FNYEAQ in the germline V gene. V gave up 3 bases and J gave up 5 bases, with 19 bases separating them. The CDR3 totals 16 residues.

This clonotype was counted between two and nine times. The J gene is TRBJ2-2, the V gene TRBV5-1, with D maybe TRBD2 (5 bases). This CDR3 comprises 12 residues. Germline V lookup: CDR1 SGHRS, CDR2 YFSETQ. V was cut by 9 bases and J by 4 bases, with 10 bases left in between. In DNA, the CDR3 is TGCGCCACGTTAACTAGCACCGGGGAGCTGTTTTTT. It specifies CATLTSTGELFF.

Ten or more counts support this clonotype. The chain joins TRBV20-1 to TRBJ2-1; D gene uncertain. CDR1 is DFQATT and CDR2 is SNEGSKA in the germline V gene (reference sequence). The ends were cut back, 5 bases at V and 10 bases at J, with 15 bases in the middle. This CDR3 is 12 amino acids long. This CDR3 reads CSAGGSPREQFF. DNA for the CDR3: TGCAGTGCTGGTGGTTCTCCACGGGAGCAGTTCTTC.

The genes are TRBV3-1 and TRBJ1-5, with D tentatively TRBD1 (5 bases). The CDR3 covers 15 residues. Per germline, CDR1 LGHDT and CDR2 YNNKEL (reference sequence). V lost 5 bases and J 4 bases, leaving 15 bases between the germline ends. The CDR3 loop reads CASSLTPGGNQPQHF. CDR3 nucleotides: TGTGCCAGCAGCTTAACTCCGGGGGGGAATCAGCCCCAGCATTTT.

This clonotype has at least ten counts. The CDR3 DNA is TGTGCCAGCAGCTTAGGGACTAGCGGGGGGGTAGATACGCAGTATTTT. This sequence encodes CASSLGTSGGVDTQYF. This sequence joins TRBV7-2 and TRBJ2-3, with 15 nucleotides matching TRBD2. From germline, CDR1 is SGHTA and CDR2 FQGNSA. The V and J ends lost 1 base and 5 bases, in that order; junction bases with no gene match: 1. The CDR3 totals 16 residues.

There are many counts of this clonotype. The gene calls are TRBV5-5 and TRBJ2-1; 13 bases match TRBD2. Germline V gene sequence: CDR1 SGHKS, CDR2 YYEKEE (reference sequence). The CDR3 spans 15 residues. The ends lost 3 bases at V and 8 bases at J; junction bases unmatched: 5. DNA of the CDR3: TGTGCCAGCAGCTCTGGACTAGCGGGGGTCTATGAGCAGTTCTTC. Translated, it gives CASSSGLAGVYEQFF.

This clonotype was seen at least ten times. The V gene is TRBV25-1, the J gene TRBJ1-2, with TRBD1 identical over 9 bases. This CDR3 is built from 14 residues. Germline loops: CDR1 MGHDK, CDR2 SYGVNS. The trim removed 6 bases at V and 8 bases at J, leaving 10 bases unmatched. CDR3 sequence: CASRARTGVGGYTF. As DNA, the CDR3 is TGTGCCAGCAGGGCAAGGACAGGGGTGGGAGGCTACACCTTC.

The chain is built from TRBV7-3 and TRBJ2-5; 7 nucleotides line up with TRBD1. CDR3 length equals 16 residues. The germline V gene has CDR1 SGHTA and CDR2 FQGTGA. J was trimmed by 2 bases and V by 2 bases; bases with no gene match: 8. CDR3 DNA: TGTGCCAGCAGCTTAGGAGTAGGGGGCAGGCAAGAGACCCAGTACTTC. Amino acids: CASSLGVGGRQETQYF.

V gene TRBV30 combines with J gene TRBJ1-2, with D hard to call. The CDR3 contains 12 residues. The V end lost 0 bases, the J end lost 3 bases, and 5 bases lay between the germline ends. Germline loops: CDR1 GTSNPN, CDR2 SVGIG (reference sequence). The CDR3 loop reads CAWSVQDYGYTF. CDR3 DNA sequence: TGTGCCTGGAGTGTACAAGACTATGGCTACACCTTC. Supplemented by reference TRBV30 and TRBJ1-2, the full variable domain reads SQTIHQWPATLVQPVGSPLSLECTVEGTSNPNLYWYRQAAGRGLQLLFYSVGIGQISSEVPQNLSASRPQDRQFILSSKKLLLSDSGFYLCAWSVQDYGYTFGSGTRLTVV.